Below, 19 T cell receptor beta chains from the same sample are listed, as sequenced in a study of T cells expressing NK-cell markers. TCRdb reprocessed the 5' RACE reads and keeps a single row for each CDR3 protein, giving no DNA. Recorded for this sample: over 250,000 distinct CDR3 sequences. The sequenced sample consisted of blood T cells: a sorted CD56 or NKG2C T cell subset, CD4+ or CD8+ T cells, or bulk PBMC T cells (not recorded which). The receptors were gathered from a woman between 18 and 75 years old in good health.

The CDR3: CASSLHTPGSEQYF. The chain uses TRBV7-2 and TRBJ2-7; TCRdb proposes TRBD1, but this gene call is untestable without DNA. Germline CDR1 is SGHTA and CDR2 is FQGNSA. The CDR3 is 14 amino acids.

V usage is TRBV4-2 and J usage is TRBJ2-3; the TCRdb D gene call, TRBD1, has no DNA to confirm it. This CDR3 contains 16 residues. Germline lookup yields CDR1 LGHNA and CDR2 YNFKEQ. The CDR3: CASSLTGQGWTDTQYF.

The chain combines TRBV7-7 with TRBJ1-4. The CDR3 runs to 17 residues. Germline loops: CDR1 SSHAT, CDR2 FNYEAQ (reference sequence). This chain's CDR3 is CASSLDGEVATNEKLFF.

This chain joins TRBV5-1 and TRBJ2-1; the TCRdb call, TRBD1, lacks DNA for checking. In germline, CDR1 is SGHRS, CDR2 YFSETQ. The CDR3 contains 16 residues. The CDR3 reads CASSWAPGQTYNEQFF. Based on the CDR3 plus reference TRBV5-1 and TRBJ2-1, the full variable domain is KAGVTQTPRYLIKTRGQQVTLSCSPISGHRSVSWYQQTPGQGLQFLFEYFSETQRNKGNFPGRFSGRQFSNSRSEMNVSTLELGDSALYLCASSWAPGQTYNEQFFGPGTRLTVL.

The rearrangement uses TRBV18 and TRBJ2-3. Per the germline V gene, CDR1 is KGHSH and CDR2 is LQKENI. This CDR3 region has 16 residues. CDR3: CASSPPRGPGTDTQYF.

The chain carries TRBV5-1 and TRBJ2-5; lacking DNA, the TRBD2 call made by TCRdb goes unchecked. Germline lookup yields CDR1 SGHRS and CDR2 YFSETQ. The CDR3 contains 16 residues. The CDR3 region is CASSPRTSGGQETQYF.

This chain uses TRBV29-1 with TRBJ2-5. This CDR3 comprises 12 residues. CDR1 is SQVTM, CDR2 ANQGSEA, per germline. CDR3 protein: CSGGHPQETQYF.

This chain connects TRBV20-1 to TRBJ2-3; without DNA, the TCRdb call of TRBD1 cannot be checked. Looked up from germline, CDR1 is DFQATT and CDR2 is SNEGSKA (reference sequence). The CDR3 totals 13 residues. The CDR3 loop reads CSAQAGRRDTQYF.

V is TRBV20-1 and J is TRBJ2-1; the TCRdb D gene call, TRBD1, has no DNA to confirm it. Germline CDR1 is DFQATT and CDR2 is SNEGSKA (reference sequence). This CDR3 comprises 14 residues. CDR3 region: CSAPKGQGVNEQFF.

This CDR3 reads CASSTRLAPSYEQYF. V gene TRBV7-2 combines with J gene TRBJ2-7; TCRdb selects TRBD2, and the lack of DNA leaves this call unchecked. This CDR3 has 15 residues. Germline loops: CDR1 SGHTA, CDR2 FQGNSA. Using reference TRBV7-2 and TRBJ2-7 for the parts outside the CDR3, the full variable domain is GAGVSQSPSNKVTEKGKDVELRCDPISGHTALYWYRQSLGQGLEFLIYFQGNSAPDKSGLPSDRFSAERTGGSVSTLTIQRTQQEDSAVYLCASSTRLAPSYEQYFGPGTRLTVT.

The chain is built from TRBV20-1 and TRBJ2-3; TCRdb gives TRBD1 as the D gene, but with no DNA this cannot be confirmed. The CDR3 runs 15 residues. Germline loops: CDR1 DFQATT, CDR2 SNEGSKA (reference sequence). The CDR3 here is CSAPNRGGVQDTQYF.

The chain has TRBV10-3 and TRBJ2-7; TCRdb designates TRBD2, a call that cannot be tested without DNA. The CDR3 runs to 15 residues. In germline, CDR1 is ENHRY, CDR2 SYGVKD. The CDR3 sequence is CAIRGWDLGTSEQYF.

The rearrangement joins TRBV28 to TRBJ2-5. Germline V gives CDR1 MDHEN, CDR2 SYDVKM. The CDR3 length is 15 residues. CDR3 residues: CASSSPIRYQETQYF.

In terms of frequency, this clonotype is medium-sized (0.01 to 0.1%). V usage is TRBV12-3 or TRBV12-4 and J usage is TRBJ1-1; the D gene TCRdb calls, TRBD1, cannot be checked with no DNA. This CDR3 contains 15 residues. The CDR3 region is CASSFPLGQGGEAFF.

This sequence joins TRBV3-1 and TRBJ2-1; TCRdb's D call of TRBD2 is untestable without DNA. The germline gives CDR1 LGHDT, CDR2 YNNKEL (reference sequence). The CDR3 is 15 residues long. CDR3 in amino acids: CASRPLAGDHNEQFF.

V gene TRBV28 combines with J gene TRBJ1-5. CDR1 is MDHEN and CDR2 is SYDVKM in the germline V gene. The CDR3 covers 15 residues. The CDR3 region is CASSFPAGPNQPQHF.

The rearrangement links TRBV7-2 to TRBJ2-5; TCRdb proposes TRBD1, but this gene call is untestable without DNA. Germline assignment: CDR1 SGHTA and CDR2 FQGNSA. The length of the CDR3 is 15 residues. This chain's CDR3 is CASSQNRVGGVTQYF.

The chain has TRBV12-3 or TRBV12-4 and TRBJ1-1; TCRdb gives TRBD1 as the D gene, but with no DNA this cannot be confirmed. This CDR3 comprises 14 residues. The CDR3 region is CASSTGALNTEAFF.

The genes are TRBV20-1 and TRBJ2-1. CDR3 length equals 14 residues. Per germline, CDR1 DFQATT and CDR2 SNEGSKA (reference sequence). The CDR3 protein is CSARPGRTNNEQFF.